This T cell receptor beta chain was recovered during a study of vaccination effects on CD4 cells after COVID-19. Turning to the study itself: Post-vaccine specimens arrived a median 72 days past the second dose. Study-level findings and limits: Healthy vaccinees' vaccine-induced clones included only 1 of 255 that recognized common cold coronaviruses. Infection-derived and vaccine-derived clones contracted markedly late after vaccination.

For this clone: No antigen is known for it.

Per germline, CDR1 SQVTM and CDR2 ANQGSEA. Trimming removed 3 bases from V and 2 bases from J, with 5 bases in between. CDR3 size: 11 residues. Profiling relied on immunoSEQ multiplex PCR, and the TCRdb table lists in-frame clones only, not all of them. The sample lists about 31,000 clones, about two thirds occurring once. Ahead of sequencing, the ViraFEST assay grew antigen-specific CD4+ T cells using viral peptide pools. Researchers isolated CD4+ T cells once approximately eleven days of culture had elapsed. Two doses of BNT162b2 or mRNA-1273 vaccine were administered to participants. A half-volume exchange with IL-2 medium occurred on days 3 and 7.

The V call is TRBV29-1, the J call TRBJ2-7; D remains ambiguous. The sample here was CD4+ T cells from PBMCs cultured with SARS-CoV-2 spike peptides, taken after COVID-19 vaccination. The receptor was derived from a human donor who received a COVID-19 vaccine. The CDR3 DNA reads TGCAGCGTTGAGATGACCTACGAGCAGTACTTC. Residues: CSVEMTYEQYF.